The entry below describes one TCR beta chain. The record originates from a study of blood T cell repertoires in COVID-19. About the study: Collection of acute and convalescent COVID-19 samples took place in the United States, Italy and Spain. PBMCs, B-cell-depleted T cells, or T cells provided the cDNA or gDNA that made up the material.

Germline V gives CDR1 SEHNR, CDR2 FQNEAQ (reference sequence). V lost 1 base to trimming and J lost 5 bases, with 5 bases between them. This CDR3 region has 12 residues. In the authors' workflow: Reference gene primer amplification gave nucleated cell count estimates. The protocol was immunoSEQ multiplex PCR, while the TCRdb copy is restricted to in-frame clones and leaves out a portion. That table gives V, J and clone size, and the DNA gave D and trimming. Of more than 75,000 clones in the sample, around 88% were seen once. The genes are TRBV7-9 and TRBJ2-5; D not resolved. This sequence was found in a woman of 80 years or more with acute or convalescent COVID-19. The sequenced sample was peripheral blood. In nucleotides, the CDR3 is TGTGCCAGCAGCTTAGTTTCGGAGACCCAGTACTTC. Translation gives CASSLVSETQYF.